A single sample gave rise to the 28 T cell receptor beta chains below, sequenced in a study of cytomegalovirus exposure and HLA in healthy donors. With 60 Vbeta and 13 Jbeta primers, the PCR was carried out. The data were produced by immunoSEQ multiplex PCR, yet TCRdb's version contains in-frame clones alone and is incomplete. The sample lists approximately 160,000 clones, 68% seen once, with about 3% in the top ten. Sequenced material: PBMCs. The origin of the receptors is a woman aged 40 to 50 in good health and CMV-seropositive.

V is TRBV2 and J is TRBJ1-2, with 7 nucleotides matching TRBD1. Germline assignment: CDR1 SNHLY and CDR2 FYNNEI. This CDR3 spans 13 amino acids. The J segment lost 3 bases and the V segment lost 5 bases, leaving 3 bases of the junction unmatched. CDR3 sequence: CASSRTGDYGYTF. The CDR3 region has the DNA TGTGCCAGCAGTCGGACAGGAGACTATGGCTACACCTTC.

The V gene is TRBV4-3, the J gene TRBJ2-5, with TRBD1 identical over 9 bases. CDR3 length equals 18 residues. V lost 0 bases to trimming and J lost 9 bases; unmatched junction nucleotides: 17. The germline V gene encodes CDR1 LGHNA and CDR2 YSLEER. The CDR3 region is CASSQEIFGTGPSTAQYF. The CDR3 DNA sequence: TGCGCCAGCAGCCAAGAAATCTTCGGGACAGGGCCAAGTACGGCCCAGTACTTC.

The genes are TRBV28 and TRBJ2-2; 7 nucleotides line up with TRBD1. Germline V gene lookup returns CDR1 MDHEN and CDR2 SYDVKM. V was pared by 5 bases and J by 4 bases, with 7 bases of the junction left unmatched. This CDR3 comprises 15 residues. CDR3 sequence: CASSRGTDLTGELFF. DNA for the CDR3: TGTGCCAGCAGTAGGGGGACAGACCTCACCGGGGAGCTGTTTTTT.

The rearrangement joins TRBV7-3 to TRBJ2-2, with TRBD2 as a possible D gene (5 bases). Germline CDR1 is SGHTA and CDR2 is FQGTGA. Trimming took off 3 bases at V and 7 bases at J, with 15 bases between the two ends. The CDR3 has 15 residues. CDR3 nucleotides: TGTGCCAGCAGCTTCCTGGACTGGTGGATCGGGGAGCTGTTTTTT. This encodes CASSFLDWWIGELFF.

The V and J genes are TRBV29-1 and TRBJ1-1; no clear D gene. V was shortened by 2 bases and J by 5 bases, with 12 bases between the two germline ends. The CDR3 covers 13 residues. The germline CDR1 and CDR2 sequences are SQVTM and ANQGSEA. CDR3 DNA sequence: TGCAGCGTTGAACCACATGGAGATACTGAAGCTTTCTTT. Protein: CSVEPHGDTEAFF.

This clone was seen a handful of times. The chain recombines TRBV7-2 with TRBJ1-5; possibly TRBD1 for D (5 bases). The V gene's germline CDR1 is SGHTA and CDR2 FQGNSA. The CDR3 is made up of 13 amino acids. The germline V and J ends were trimmed by 3 bases and 7 bases, with 10 bases remaining between them. The CDR3 protein is CASSFQGRQPQHF. The CDR3 DNA follows: TGTGCCAGCAGCTTCCAGGGCCGGCAGCCCCAGCATTTT.

The V call is TRBV6-1, the J call TRBJ2-7; perhaps TRBD2 as D (6 bases). Germline loops: CDR1 MNHNS, CDR2 SASEGT. This CDR3 is 14 amino acids long. Trimming pared 1 base from V and 1 base from J, leaving 8 bases between. CDR3 sequence: CASSEETSSYEQYF. CDR3 bases: TGTGCCAGCAGTGAAGAGACTAGTTCCTACGAGCAGTACTTC.

J is TRBJ2-7 and V is TRBV2; D is unresolved. The CDR3 is 12 residues long. Deletions cut 4 bases from V and 6 bases from J, with 10 bases between. In germline, CDR1 is SNHLY, CDR2 FYNNEI. DNA for the CDR3: TGTGCCAGCAGTGTTTTGACTCCCGAGCAGTACTTC. Protein: CASSVLTPEQYF.

The chain carries TRBV6-6 and TRBJ1-4; weak D call: TRBD1 (6 bases). Trimming removed 6 bases at V and 8 bases at J, with 19 bases between. From germline, CDR1 is MNHNY and CDR2 SVGAGI (reference sequence). This CDR3 contains 15 residues. This chain's CDR3 is CASRPDRTRGEKLFF. The CDR3 DNA reads TGTGCCAGCAGACCCGACAGGACCCGGGGAGAAAAACTGTTTTTT.

DNA for the CDR3: TGTGCCAGCAGCTCCGAGAGTAGCGAGCAGTACTTC. This gives the protein CASSSESSEQYF. The V gene is TRBV7-9, the J gene TRBJ2-7; D not certain. CDR3 length: 12 residues. V shed 4 bases and J shed 6 bases, with 10 bases lying between them. Germline loops: CDR1 SEHNR, CDR2 FQNEAQ (reference sequence). Combining the CDR3 with reference TRBV7-9 and TRBJ2-7 gives the whole variable domain DTGVSQNPRHKITKRGQNVTFRCDPISEHNRLYWYRQTLGQGPEFLTYFQNEAQLEKSRLLSDRFSAERPKGSFSTLEIQRTEQGDSAMYLCASSSESSEQYFGPGTRLTVT.

The chain combines TRBV18 with TRBJ2-7; 9 bases align to TRBD1. Germline assignment: CDR1 KGHSH and CDR2 LQKENI. The CDR3 spans 14 residues. V shed 0 bases and J 4 bases; nucleotides not matched to a gene: 1. As DNA, the CDR3 is TGTGCCAGCTCACCACCGGGACAGGGATACGAGCAGTACTTC. As protein: CASSPPGQGYEQYF.

In the case of this clone: Mismatch with germline at one junction end may stem from a read error. This rearrangement joins TRBV14 to TRBJ1-4, with unresolved D. CDR1 SGHDN and CDR2 FVKESK come from the germline V gene. This CDR3 contains 14 residues. CDR3 region: CASGQRGSNEKLFF. The CDR3 coding sequence is TGTGCCAGCGGCCAACGAGGGTCCAATGAAAAACTGTTTTTT.

The chain couples TRBV28 to TRBJ2-3; no firm D call. From germline, CDR1 is MDHEN and CDR2 SYDVKM. Trimming cost V 5 bases and J 6 bases, with 6 bases left between them. The CDR3 length is 11 residues. CDR3 residues: CASSIRDTQYF. The CDR3 DNA is TGTGCCAGCAGTATCAGGGATACGCAGTATTTT.

For this clone: A read error may account for a junction end that differs from germline. This same CDR3 is encoded by further DNA sequences in the sample. The V gene is TRBV19, the J gene TRBJ1-5, with a weak D call TRBD1 (6 bases). CDR3 length: 14 amino acids. Germline-derived CDR1 and CDR2 are LNHDA and SQIVND (reference sequence). CDR3 in amino acids: CASSSIQGRQPQHF. CDR3 in DNA: TGTGCCAGTAGTTCTATACAGGGAAGGCAGCCCCAGCACTTT.

This clone was counted only a few times. J is TRBJ2-3 and V is TRBV6-5, with a weak D call TRBD1 (6 bases). Looked up from germline, CDR1 is MNHEY and CDR2 is SVGAGI. This CDR3 comprises 15 residues. The V end lost 5 bases, the J end lost 6 bases, and 18 bases lay between the germline ends. CDR3 coding DNA: TGTGCCAGCAGTCTACAGGGTGACCTTCTTGATACGCAGTATTTT. Amino acids: CASSLQGDLLDTQYF.

The rearrangement joins TRBV7-2 to TRBJ1-6, with a weak D call TRBD1 (5 bases). Germline loops: CDR1 SGHTA, CDR2 FQGNSA. This CDR3 has 16 amino acids. V shed 5 bases and J shed 9 bases, with 20 bases lying between them. The CDR3 sequence: CASSRQPPKGISPLHF. The CDR3 DNA follows: TGTGCCAGCAGCCGACAGCCCCCTAAGGGGATTTCACCCCTCCACTTT.

This sequence joins TRBV15 and TRBJ1-5, with TRBD1 matching 12 bases. The CDR3 loop spans 15 amino acids. With 3 bases clipped from V and 9 bases from J, the junction kept 6 bases outside the gene matches. CDR1 and CDR2 from the germline V gene are LNHNV and YYDKDF (reference sequence). CDR3 bases: TGTGCCACCAGCAGGCCGGGACAGGGGGCTGTGCCCCAGCATTTT. Residues: CATSRPGQGAVPQHF.

This clone was counted between two and nine times. This chain connects TRBV10-3 to TRBJ1-1; no firm D call. V was cut by 4 bases and J by 1 base, with 13 bases left in between. Germline V CDR1 and CDR2: ENHRY, SYGVKD. The CDR3 is made up of 15 amino acids. In nucleotides, the CDR3 is TGTGCCATCAGTGCCCAGGTCGTGCAGAACACTGAAGCTTTCTTT. Residues: CAISAQVVQNTEAFF.

CDR3 region: CAISGGLYEKLFF. In nucleotides, the CDR3 is TGTGCCATCAGTGGGGGGCTCTATGAAAAACTGTTTTTT. This rearrangement joins TRBV10-3 to TRBJ1-4; D is perhaps TRBD1 (6 bases). The CDR3 runs 13 residues. The V end was cut by 4 bases, the J end by 6 bases, with 9 bases between. Germline V lookup: CDR1 ENHRY, CDR2 SYGVKD.

This clone was seen only a few times. V gene TRBV7-9 combines with J gene TRBJ1-2; TRBD1 might be the D (5 bases). This CDR3 is built from 13 residues. Germline V CDR1 and CDR2: SEHNR, FQNEAQ (reference sequence). Trimming shortened V by 5 bases and J by 4 bases, and 11 bases separated the two germline ends. The CDR3 bases are TGTGCCAGCAGCACTAACAGGATCTATGGCTACACCTTC. Its protein is CASSTNRIYGYTF.

In the case of this clone: The junction and the germline gene differ at one end; a read error may be behind it. Other DNA sequences in the same sample also yield this CDR3. The chain recombines TRBV10-1 with TRBJ1-1; D is unresolved. The germline CDR1 and CDR2 sequences are WNHNN and SYGVQD (reference sequence). The CDR3 extends over 14 amino acids. CDR3 DNA: TGCGCCAGCAGTGATCGACCGTGGAGCACTGAAGCCTTCTTT. This codes for CASSDRPWSTEAFF.

The CDR3 spells CASSLAASGPYEQYF. Here the CDR3 DNA reads TGTGCCAGCAGTTTAGCGGCTAGCGGCCCCTACGAGCAGTACTTC. J is TRBJ2-7 and V is TRBV27; 7 bases fit TRBD2. The CDR3 spans 15 residues. V dropped 2 bases and J dropped 2; count of bases not matched to a gene: 6. Germline CDR1 reads MNHEY; CDR2 reads SMNVEV (reference sequence).

In the case of this clone: The junction does not match germline at one end; this may be a read error. The chain carries TRBV29-1 and TRBJ1-2, with 7 bases matching TRBD1. Germline assignment: CDR1 SQVTM and CDR2 ANQGSEA. The CDR3 totals 14 residues. This CDR3 is CSVEESGGSYGYPF. As DNA, the CDR3 is TGCAGCGTTGAGGAATCAGGGGGTTCTTATGGCTACCCCTTC.

The genes are TRBV7-9 and TRBJ2-7; weak D call: TRBD1 (6 bases). Germline-derived CDR1 and CDR2 are SEHNR and FQNEAQ (reference sequence). This CDR3 comprises 17 residues. V lost 0 bases and J lost 2, with 17 bases in between. The DNA of the CDR3 is TGTGCCAGCAGCTTAGCTCCCCGTCAGGGGCGCACCTACGAGCAGTACTTC. Its translation is CASSLAPRQGRTYEQYF.

The J gene is TRBJ1-1, the V gene TRBV29-1; D not certain. Germline CDR1 reads SQVTM; CDR2 reads ANQGSEA. Trimming left V 4 bases short and J 1 base short, with 10 bases between. CDR3 size: 13 residues. CDR3 in DNA: TGCAGCGTTGGCCAGGCTGCGAACACTGAAGCTTTCTTT. Protein product: CSVGQAANTEAFF.

The chain is built from TRBV4-2 and TRBJ1-3; 8 nucleotides match TRBD1. The trim removed 0 bases at V and 2 bases at J, leaving 9 bases unmatched. Per germline, CDR1 LGHNA and CDR2 YNFKEQ. This CDR3 has 18 residues. The CDR3 coding sequence is TGTGCCAGCAGCCAAGATCGGACAGGGCCTCTCCCTGGAAACACCATATATTTT. This encodes CASSQDRTGPLPGNTIYF.

The chain carries TRBV4-3 and TRBJ2-2; D gene unclear. Germline V gives CDR1 LGHNA, CDR2 YSLEER. The CDR3 is 16 residues long. Trimming stripped 0 bases from V and 4 bases from J, with 12 bases between. This CDR3 reads CASSQDYLVGTGELFF. In DNA, the CDR3 is TGCGCCAGCAGCCAAGATTATCTAGTGGGCACCGGGGAGCTGTTTTTT.

The gene calls are TRBV7-9 and TRBJ2-7; possible D gene TRBD2, 6 bases. Trimming left V 1 base short and J 2 bases short, with 12 bases between. Germline CDR1 reads SEHNR; CDR2 reads FQNEAQ (reference sequence). The CDR3 consists of 15 residues. Here the CDR3 reads CASSLGQGGAYEQYF. Here the CDR3 DNA reads TGTGCCAGCAGCTTAGGTCAGGGAGGTGCCTACGAGCAGTACTTC.